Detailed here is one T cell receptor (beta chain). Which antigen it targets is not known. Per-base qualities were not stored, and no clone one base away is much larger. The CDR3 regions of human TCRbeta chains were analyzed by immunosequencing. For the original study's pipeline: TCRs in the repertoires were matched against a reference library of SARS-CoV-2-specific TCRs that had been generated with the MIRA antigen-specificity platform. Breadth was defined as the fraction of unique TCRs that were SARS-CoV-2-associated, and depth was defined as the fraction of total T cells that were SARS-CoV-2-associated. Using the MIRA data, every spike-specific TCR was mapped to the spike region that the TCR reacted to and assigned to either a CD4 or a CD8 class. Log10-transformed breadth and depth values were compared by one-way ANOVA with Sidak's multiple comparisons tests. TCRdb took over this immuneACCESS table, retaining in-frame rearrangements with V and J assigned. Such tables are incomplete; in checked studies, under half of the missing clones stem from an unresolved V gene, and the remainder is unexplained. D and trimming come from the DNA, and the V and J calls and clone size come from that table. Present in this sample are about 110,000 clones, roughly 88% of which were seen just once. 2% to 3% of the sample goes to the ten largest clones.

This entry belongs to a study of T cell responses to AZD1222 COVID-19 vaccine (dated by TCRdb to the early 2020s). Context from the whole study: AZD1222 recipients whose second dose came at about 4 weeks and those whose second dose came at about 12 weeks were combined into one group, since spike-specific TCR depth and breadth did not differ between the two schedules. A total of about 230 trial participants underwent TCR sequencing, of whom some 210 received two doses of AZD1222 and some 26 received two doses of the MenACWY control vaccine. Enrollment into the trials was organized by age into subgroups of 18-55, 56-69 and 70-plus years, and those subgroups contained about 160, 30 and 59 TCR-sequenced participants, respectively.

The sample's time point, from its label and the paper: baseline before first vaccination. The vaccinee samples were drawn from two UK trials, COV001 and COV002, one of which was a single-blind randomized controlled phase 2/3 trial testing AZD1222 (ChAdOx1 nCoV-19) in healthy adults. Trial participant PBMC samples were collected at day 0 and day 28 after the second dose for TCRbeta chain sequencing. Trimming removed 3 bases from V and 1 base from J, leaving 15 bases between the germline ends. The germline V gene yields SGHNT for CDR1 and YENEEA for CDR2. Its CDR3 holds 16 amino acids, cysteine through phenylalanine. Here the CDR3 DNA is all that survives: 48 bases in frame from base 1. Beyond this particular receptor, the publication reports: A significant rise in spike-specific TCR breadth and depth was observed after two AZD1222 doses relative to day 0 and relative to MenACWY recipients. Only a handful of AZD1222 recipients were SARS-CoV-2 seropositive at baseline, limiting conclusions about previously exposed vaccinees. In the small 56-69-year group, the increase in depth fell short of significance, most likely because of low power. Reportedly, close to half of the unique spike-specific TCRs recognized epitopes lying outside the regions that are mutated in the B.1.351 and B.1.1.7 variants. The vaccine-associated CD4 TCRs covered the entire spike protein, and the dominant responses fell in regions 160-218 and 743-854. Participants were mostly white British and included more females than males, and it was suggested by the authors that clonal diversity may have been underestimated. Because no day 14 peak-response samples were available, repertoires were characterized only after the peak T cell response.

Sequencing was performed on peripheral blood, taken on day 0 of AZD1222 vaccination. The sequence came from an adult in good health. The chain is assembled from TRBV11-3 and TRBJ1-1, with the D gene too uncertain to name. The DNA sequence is TGTGCCAGCAGCTTTTATGGGTCATACAGGAACACTGAAGCTTTCTTT. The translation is CASSFYGSYRNTEAFF.